These 7 T cell receptor beta chains were sequenced from one sample in a study of CD8+ T cells in alopecia areata. After isolation, RNA underwent reverse transcription to generate cDNA as the sequencing template. This table comes from immunoSEQ multiplex PCR, and its TCRdb copy is limited to in-frame clones, with some not included. The table shows 150,000 to 190,000 clones, with 50% to 65% occurring only once. The sequencing here drew on CD8+ T cells sorted from blood, taken at week 0. The receptors were gathered from a human donor with alopecia areata.

The rearrangement links TRBV27 to TRBJ2-3; D gene unclear. V was cut by 5 bases and J by 2 bases, with 8 bases left in between. This CDR3 spans 13 amino acids. The germline V gene has CDR1 MNHEY and CDR2 SMNVEV (reference sequence). CDR3 nucleotides: TGTGCCAGCAGTCCGGAGATCACAGATACGCAGTATTTT. This sequence encodes CASSPEITDTQYF.

As to this clone: At the DNA level, this CDR3 is encoded by other sequences in the same sample as well. This chain connects TRBV11-2 to TRBJ1-1; D is ambiguous. The CDR3 runs to 11 residues. The V and J ends lost 5 bases and 2 bases respectively, with 3 bases between them. CDR1 and CDR2 from the germline V gene are SGHAT and FQNNGV. CDR3 region: CASSANTEAFF. The CDR3 nucleotides are TGTGCCAGCAGCGCCAACACTGAAGCTTTCTTT.

This clone was detected a few times. The chain carries TRBV12-5 and TRBJ2-5; 7 nucleotides match TRBD2. CDR3 length: 16 amino acids. Per germline, CDR1 LGHNT and CDR2 FRNRAP. Trimming removed 4 bases from V and 1 base from J; junction bases left unmatched: 9. The CDR3 reads CASGSPLAGVQETQYF. The CDR3 DNA reads as TGTGCTAGTGGTTCCCCCCTGGCGGGGGTCCAAGAGACCCAGTACTTC.

This chain uses TRBV4-1 with TRBJ2-7; D is undetermined. The germline V and J ends were trimmed by 0 bases and 3 bases, with 12 bases remaining between them. The length of the CDR3 is 15 residues. From germline, CDR1 is MGHRA and CDR2 YSYEKL. CDR3 nucleotide sequence: TGCGCCAGCAGCCAAGAGGCCGACCCTGGCTACGAGCAGTACTTC. This encodes CASSQEADPGYEQYF.

The rearrangement links TRBV25-1 to TRBJ2-7; the D gene is possibly TRBD1 (5 bases). The CDR3 totals 13 residues. V was pared by 7 bases and J by 4 bases, with 14 bases between. Germline values: CDR1 MGHDK, CDR2 SYGVNS. The CDR3 DNA reads as TGTGCCAGCATACTCGACAGCCCTTACGAGCAGTACTTC. Encoded protein: CASILDSPYEQYF.

The V and J genes are TRBV7-9 and TRBJ2-7; D perhaps matches TRBD1 (5 bases). The germline CDR1 and CDR2 sequences are SEHNR and FQNEAQ (reference sequence). With 4 bases removed from V and 5 bases from J, the gap between germline ends came to 15 bases. The CDR3 loop spans 14 amino acids. CDR3 bases: TGTGCCAGCAGCTCGCCAACAGGAAAGGACGAGCAGTACTTC. This translates into CASSSPTGKDEQYF.

This clone was observed a handful of times. The J gene is TRBJ1-2, the V gene TRBV29-1, with 10 bases fitting TRBD1. Germline CDR1 SQVTM, CDR2 ANQGSEA. V lost 4 bases to trimming and J lost 2 bases; unmatched junction nucleotides: 4. This CDR3 is built from 14 residues. CDR3 nucleotide sequence: TGCAGCGTTGGAGGACAGGGGGACAACTATGGCTACACCTTC. Protein sequence: CSVGGQGDNYGYTF.